Sequencing of this T cell receptor (beta chain) was carried out in a study of CD8 T cells in ankylosing spondylitis. TCRdb independently ran MiXCR on the 5' RACE reads; one entry per CDR3 protein. The data show about 800,000 distinct CDR3 sequences, approximately 10% seen once. In its sample, this clonotype was seen many times. The antigen remains undetermined. General study points: One TCR beta motif, made up of eight highly homologous variants, appeared characteristic of ankylosing spondylitis blood. Reportedly, significant enrichment of disease-linked clones occurred in matched ankylosing spondylitis synovial fluid. Reports of some motif variants in reactive arthritis synovial fluid and blood predate this one.

V gave up 7 bases and J gave up 4 bases, with 16 bases separating them. The CDR3 has 14 residues. Germline V gives CDR1 MRHNA, CDR2 SNTAGT. The chain uses TRBV6-4 and TRBJ1-1; weak D call: TRBD1 (6 bases). Input material: blood, either unsorted or a sorted T cell fraction (not recorded which). This receptor was taken from a male donor with ankylosing spondylitis. The CDR3 region is CASNSQGESTEAFF. DNA of the CDR3: TGTGCCAGCAACTCACAGGGCGAAAGCACTGAAGCTTTCTTT.